The TCR beta chain under discussion was sequenced for a study of blood T cell repertoires in COVID-19. This CDR3 has 13 residues. Looked up from germline, CDR1 is GTSNPN and CDR2 is SVGIG (reference sequence). V dropped 4 bases and J dropped 5 bases, with 14 bases sitting between them. Clones were read by immunoSEQ multiplex PCR, and TCRdb kept only the in-frame ones, dropping some. The sample holds 200,000 or so clones, 80% to 90% seen once. The chain carries TRBV30 and TRBJ1-1; tentatively, D is TRBD1 (6 bases). The sequence was obtained from a woman in her thirties or forties with acute COVID-19. Input material: PBMCs or T cells enriched from blood (not recorded which). The CDR3 coding sequence is TGTGCCTGGACAGGGGACCCTGGAACTGAAGCTTTCTTT. It codes for CAWTGDPGTEAFF. Combining the CDR3 with reference TRBV30 and TRBJ1-1 gives the whole variable domain SQTIHQWPATLVQPVGSPLSLECTVEGTSNPNLYWYRQAAGRGLQLLFYSVGIGQISSEVPQNLSASRPQDRQFILSSKKLLLSDSGFYLCAWTGDPGTEAFFGQGTRLTVV.